What follows is one T cell receptor beta chain and its context. Antigen unknown. Germline V gene data show CDR1 as SGHTA and CDR2 as FQGNSA. The V end was cut by 2 bases, the J end by 1 base, with 8 bases between. This CDR3 has 14 amino acids. The data originate from a study of STAT5B mutations in CD4+ large granular lymphocyte leukemia. Turning to the study itself: Healthy donors showed HLA-associated enrichment of the CDR3 'QG' motif.

Study-level points and caveats: Without HLA matching, higher CD4+ than CD8+ T-LGLL clonality could reflect small sample size. Compared with healthy controls (2/35), patient top clones favored TRBV06 (8/27).

Produced via immunoSEQ multiplex PCR; TCRdb's table is partial and in-frame only. The sample contains under 35,000 clones, approximately 76% of which appear only once. The chain links TRBV7-2 to TRBJ2-5, with D perhaps matching TRBD1 (5 bases). Sequencing input: CD4+ T cells from blood buffy coats. The receptor's source is a human donor in good health. This CDR3 reads CASSLRQTQETQYF. In nucleotides, the CDR3 is TGTGCCAGCAGCTTAAGACAGACCCAAGAGACCCAGTACTTC.